The TCR beta chain under discussion was sequenced for a study of blood T cell repertoires in COVID-19 (dated by TCRdb to 2018 to 2021). As for the study more broadly: The collaborator samples originated in the United States, Italy and Spain and spanned the acute and convalescent phases of COVID-19. The samples were drawn from two sources: the first 160 participants of the ongoing ImmuneRACE study, and some 1,300 subjects contributed by 6 global collaborators. The sample metadata nearly always contained a de-identified subject ID, COVID-19 status, age in years and sex. The dataset comprised deeply sampled blood TCRbeta repertoires from subjects exposed to, actively infected with, or recovered from COVID-19. The repertoires were released in a freely available public database meant as a resource for research on the immune response to SARS-CoV-2. Where available, HLA class I and class II types were obtained from metadata supplied by the sample provider rather than from assay-based typing. The material from the prospective study consisted of cDNA or gDNA derived from T cells, B-cell-depleted T cells, or PBMCs.

Including cysteine and phenylalanine, the CDR3 has 13 amino acids. The read is trimmed to its CDR3 DNA, 39 bases read in frame from base 1. Sequences MDHEN (CDR1) and SYDVKM (CDR2) are obtained from the germline V gene. The junction shows trimming of 8 bases on V and 5 bases on J, plus 10 bases between the germline ends. Turning to this clone: Its antigen is not yet known. No base qualities exist here, and no much larger clone lies one base off it.

One collaborating source in Seattle enrolled patients while the patients were actively infected and followed the patients over time throughout the course of disease. Collaborating institutions collected whole blood in K2EDTA tubes following their own protocols. Collaborator samples were shipped for TCRbeta analysis as frozen whole blood, isolated PBMCs, or DNA extracted from either sample type. The immunoSEQ Assay, a bias-controlled multiplex PCR, was used to amplify TCRbeta CDR3 regions from genomic DNA. The authors processed their data as follows. Nucleated cell counts per sample were estimated from amplification of reference gene primers within the assay. To quantify the absolute abundance of each unique TCRbeta CDR3 rearrangement, sequence reads were collapsed and filtered. For each sample, productive Simpson clonality was calculated by taking the square root of Simpson's diversity index across productive rearrangements. TCRdb stores this immuneACCESS table with in-frame sequences only. Part of the clones is absent; in the studies checked, under half of the shortfall reflects unresolved V genes, and no reason is known for the rest. V and J calls and clone size follow that table, whereas D and trimming were derived from the DNA. This sample holds approximately 45,000 clones; more than 75% were observed only once. Of the sample, about 4% falls within the top ten clones.

General study outcomes and caveats: The quantity of clinical and demographic metadata differed by source and by participant and was supplied without curation.

In this chain, TRBV28 is recombined with TRBJ1-6, with the D segment identity uncertain. The clonotype was recovered from a man aged 40-50 years with COVID-19, enrolled during active disease. Sequenced sample: peripheral blood. The CDR3 corresponds to CASRELDNSPLHF. In nucleotide form, the sequence is TGTGCCAGCCGGGAGCTCGATAATTCACCCCTCCACTTT.